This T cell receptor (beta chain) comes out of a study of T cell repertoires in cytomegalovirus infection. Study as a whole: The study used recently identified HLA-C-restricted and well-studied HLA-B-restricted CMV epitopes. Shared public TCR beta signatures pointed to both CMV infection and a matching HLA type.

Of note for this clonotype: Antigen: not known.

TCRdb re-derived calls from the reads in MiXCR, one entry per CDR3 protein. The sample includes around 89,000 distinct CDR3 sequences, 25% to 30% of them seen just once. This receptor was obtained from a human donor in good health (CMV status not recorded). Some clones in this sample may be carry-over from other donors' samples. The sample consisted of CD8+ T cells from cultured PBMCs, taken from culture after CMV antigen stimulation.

As DNA, the CDR3 is TGCAGCGTTGAAGGGGAACCGACTAGCGGGGGAAACAATGAGCAGTTCTTC. Protein sequence: CSVEGEPTSGGNNEQFF. V usage is TRBV29-1 and J usage is TRBJ2-1, with 12 positions matching TRBD2. The ends lost 1 base at V and 5 bases at J; junction bases unmatched: 9. The CDR3 consists of 17 residues. Germline loops: CDR1 SQVTM, CDR2 ANQGSEA.